The 11 T cell receptor beta chains below were found in one sample sequenced in a study of regulatory and conventional T cells in RAG deficiency. Genomic DNA came from blood regulatory T cells gated CD4+ CD25-high CD127-low. Only in-frame clones appear in the TCRdb table, and some are missing; sequencing was by immunoSEQ multiplex PCR. The repertoire holds roughly 7,100 clones, with 90% to 95% as singletons. Another study also made use of these data, one on regulatory T cells. According to that study: The PCR used 52 TRBV and 13 TRBJ primers.

Sequenced sample: CD127- CD25+ CD4+ Tregs sorted from blood. These receptors were collected from a human donor in good health.

This chain links TRBV28 with TRBJ2-7, with 7 bases lining up with TRBD1. Germline V CDR1 and CDR2: MDHEN, SYDVKM. V lost 5 bases, J lost 0 bases, and 7 bases stayed unmatched. This CDR3 is built from 15 residues. As DNA, the CDR3 is TGTGCCAGCAGTCCAAGGGGGCTCTCCTCCTACGAGCAGTACTTC. This gives the protein CASSPRGLSSYEQYF.

This clone was counted once. Written as DNA, the CDR3 is TGTGCCAGCGGGGCTTGGGGCGAATCTTATGGCTACACCTTC. Residues: CASGAWGESYGYTF. V usage is TRBV6-5 and J usage is TRBJ1-2; the D gene is possibly TRBD1 (5 bases). CDR3 size: 14 residues. Trimming pared 8 bases from V and 5 bases from J, leaving 18 bases between. Germline assignment: CDR1 MNHEY and CDR2 SVGAGI.

The chain has TRBV28 and TRBJ1-3, with a tentative D call TRBD1 (5 bases). V was clipped by 10 bases and J by 4 bases, with 17 bases between them. The CDR3 length is 14 residues. From germline, CDR1 is MDHEN and CDR2 SYDVKM. The CDR3 DNA follows: TGTGCCACCGTTTCATGGGGCCCGGGAAACACCATATATTTT. Its protein product is CATVSWGPGNTIYF.

The V and J genes are TRBV6-6 and TRBJ1-2, with TRBD1 identical over 7 bases. The CDR3 runs 14 residues. V lost 6 bases and J lost 1; bases outside the gene matches: 5. CDR1 and CDR2 from the germline V gene are MNHNY and SVGAGI (reference sequence). CDR3 residues: CASRRDSVNYGYTF. In nucleotides, the CDR3 is TGTGCCAGCAGAAGGGACAGTGTTAACTATGGCTACACCTTC.

This clone was detected once. This chain uses TRBV7-9 with TRBJ1-1; D is unresolved. V lost 7 bases and J 6 bases, leaving 15 bases between the germline ends. CDR3 size: 13 residues. Germline V lookup: CDR1 SEHNR, CDR2 FQNEAQ (reference sequence). CDR3 loop: CASTGGFNAEAFF. CDR3 nucleotides: TGTGCCAGCACCGGAGGGTTTAACGCTGAAGCTTTCTTT.

The chain is built from TRBV9 and TRBJ1-1; possibly TRBD1 for D (5 bases). The germline V gene has CDR1 SGDLS and CDR2 YYNGEE. The CDR3 length is 17 residues. V lost 0 bases, J lost 2 bases, and 17 bases lay in between. The CDR3: CASSVGILGRANTEAFF. The CDR3 DNA follows: TGTGCCAGCAGCGTAGGAATCTTAGGCAGGGCAAACACTGAAGCTTTCTTT.

This clone showed up just a few times. V gene TRBV19 combines with J gene TRBJ1-1, with D possibly matching TRBD1 (5 bases). The CDR3 contains 15 residues. Germline V gene lookup returns CDR1 LNHDA and CDR2 SQIVND (reference sequence). Trimming removed 7 bases from V and 1 base from J, with 16 bases in between. The CDR3 DNA follows: TGTGCCAGTAAGTCGACAGTCGACGGGAACACTGAAGCTTTCTTT. Translating gives CASKSTVDGNTEAFF.

The genes are TRBV2 and TRBJ1-2; D call uncertain. Trimming pared 3 bases from V and 4 bases from J, leaving 6 bases between. The CDR3 has 12 residues. Germline V lookup: CDR1 SNHLY, CDR2 FYNNEI. CDR3 bases: TGTGCCAGCAGTGATAATCGCTATGGCTACACCTTC. Protein: CASSDNRYGYTF.

The chain combines TRBV5-1 with TRBJ1-3; D gene unclear. Trimming took 0 bases from V and 0 from J, leaving 7 bases between them. Germline V gives CDR1 SGHRS, CDR2 YFSETQ. CDR3 length: 15 amino acids. The CDR3 is CASSLGLTSGNTIYF. The CDR3 nucleotides are TGCGCCAGCAGCTTGGGACTCACCTCTGGAAACACCATATATTTT.

A remark on this clone: Additional DNA sequences in this sample encode the identical CDR3. V usage is TRBV18 and J usage is TRBJ1-6; TRBD1 aligns across 8 bases. Germline loops: CDR1 KGHSH, CDR2 LQKENI. This CDR3 spans 14 amino acids. The junction had 4 bases not matched to a gene; V was cut back by 4 bases and J by 8 bases. In nucleotides, the CDR3 is TGTGCCAGCTCACTCACAGGGGGGGATTCACCCCTCCACTTT. This codes for CASSLTGGDSPLHF.

The chain links TRBV5-1 to TRBJ2-5, with D perhaps matching TRBD1 (7 bases). The CDR3 is 18 residues long. CDR1 and CDR2 (germline): SGHRS, YFSETQ. Deletions cut 1 base from V and 5 bases from J, with 24 bases between. CDR3 nucleotides: TGCGCCAGCAGCTTGATCGGAGGGGGCGTAGTAGAGGAGGAGACCCAGTACTTC. This gives the protein CASSLIGGGVVEEETQYF.